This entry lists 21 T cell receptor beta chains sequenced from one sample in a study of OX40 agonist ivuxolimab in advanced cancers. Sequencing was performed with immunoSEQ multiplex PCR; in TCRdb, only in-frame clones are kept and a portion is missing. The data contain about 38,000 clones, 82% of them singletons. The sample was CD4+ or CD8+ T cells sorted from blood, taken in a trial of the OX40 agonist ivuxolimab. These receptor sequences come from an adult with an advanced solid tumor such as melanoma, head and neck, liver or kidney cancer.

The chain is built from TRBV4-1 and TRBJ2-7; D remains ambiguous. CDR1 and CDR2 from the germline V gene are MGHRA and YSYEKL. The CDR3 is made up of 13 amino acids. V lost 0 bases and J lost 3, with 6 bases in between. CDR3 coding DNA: TGCGCCAGCAGCCAAGATATTATCTACGAGCAGTACTTC. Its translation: CASSQDIIYEQYF.

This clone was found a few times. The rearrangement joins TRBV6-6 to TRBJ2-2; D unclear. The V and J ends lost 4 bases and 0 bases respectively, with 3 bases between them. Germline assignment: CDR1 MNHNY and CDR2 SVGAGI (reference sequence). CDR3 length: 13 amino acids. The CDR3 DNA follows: TGTGCCAGCAGTTCGTCGAACACCGGGGAGCTGTTTTTT. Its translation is CASSSSNTGELFF.

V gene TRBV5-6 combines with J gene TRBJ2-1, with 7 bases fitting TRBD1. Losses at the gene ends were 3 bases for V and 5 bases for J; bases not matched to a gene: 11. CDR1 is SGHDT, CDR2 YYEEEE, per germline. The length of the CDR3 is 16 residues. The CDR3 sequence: CASSSPLGQANNEQFF. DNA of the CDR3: TGTGCCAGCAGCTCACCCTTAGGACAGGCGAACAATGAGCAGTTCTTC.

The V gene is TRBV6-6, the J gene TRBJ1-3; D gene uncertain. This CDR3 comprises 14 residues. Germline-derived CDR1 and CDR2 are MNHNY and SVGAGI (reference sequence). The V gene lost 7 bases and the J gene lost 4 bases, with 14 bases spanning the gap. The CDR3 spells CASTPILRGNTIYF. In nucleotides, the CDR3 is TGTGCCAGCACCCCAATCTTACGAGGAAACACCATATATTTT.

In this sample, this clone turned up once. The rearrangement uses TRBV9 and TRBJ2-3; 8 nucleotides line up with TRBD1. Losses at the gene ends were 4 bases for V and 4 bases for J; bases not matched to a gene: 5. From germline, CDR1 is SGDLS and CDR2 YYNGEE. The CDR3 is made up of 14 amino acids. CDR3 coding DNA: TGTGCCAGCAGCACCCGGACAGGGCCAGATACGCAGTATTTT. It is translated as CASSTRTGPDTQYF.

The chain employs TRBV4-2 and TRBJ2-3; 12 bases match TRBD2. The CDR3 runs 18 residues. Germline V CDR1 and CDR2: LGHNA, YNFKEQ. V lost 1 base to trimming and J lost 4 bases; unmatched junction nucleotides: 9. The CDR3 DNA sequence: TGTGCCAGCAGCCAAGGGGGAACGGGACTAGCGGGCGCAGATACGCAGTATTTT. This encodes CASSQGGTGLAGADTQYF.

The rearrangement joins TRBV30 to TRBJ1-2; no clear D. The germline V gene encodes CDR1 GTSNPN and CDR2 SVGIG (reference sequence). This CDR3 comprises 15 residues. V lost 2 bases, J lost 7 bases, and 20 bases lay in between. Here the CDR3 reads CAWSLGGTDPAGYTF. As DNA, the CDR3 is TGTGCCTGGAGTCTCGGAGGTACAGATCCGGCTGGCTACACCTTC.

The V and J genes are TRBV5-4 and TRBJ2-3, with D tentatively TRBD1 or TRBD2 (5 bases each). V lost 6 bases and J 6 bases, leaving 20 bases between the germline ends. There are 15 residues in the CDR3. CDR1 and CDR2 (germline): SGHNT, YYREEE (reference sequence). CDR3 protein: CASTPAGTRTDTQYF. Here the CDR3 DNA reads TGTGCCAGCACCCCCGCCGGGACCCGGACGGATACGCAGTATTTT.

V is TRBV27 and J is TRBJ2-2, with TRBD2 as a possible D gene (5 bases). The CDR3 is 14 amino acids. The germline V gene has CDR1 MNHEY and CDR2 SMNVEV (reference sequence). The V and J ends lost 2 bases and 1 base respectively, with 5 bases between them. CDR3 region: CASSLGLNTGELFF. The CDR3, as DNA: TGTGCCAGCAGTTTAGGACTGAACACCGGGGAGCTGTTTTTT.

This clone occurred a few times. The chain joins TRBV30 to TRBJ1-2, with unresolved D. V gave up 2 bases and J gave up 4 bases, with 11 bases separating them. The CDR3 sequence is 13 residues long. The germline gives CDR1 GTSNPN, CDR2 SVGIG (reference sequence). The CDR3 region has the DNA TGTGCCTGGAGTTCGATCAGAGTCTATGGCTACACCTTC. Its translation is CAWSSIRVYGYTF.

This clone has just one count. In DNA, the CDR3 is TGTGCCAGCAAGAGACTCCAAGGGGGAAACACCATATATTTT. As protein: CASKRLQGGNTIYF. The V gene is TRBV2, the J gene TRBJ1-3; D not certain. This CDR3 is built from 14 residues. Germline values: CDR1 SNHLY, CDR2 FYNNEI. Trimming took 7 bases from V and 4 from J, leaving 14 bases between them.

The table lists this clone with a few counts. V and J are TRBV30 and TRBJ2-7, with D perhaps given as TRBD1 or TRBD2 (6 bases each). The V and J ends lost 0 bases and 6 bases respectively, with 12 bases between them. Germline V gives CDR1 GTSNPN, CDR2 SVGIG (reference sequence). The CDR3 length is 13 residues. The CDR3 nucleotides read TGTGCCTGGAGTGTAGGACGGGGGCTCGAGCAGTACTTC. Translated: CAWSVGRGLEQYF.

The CDR3 is CAIRRDVGTEAFF. CDR3 sequence (DNA): TGTGCCATCAGGAGGGACGTAGGCACTGAAGCTTTCTTT. The chain uses TRBV10-3 and TRBJ1-1; D is possibly TRBD1 (5 bases). The CDR3 is 13 amino acids. Trimming removed 6 bases from V and 4 bases from J, with 12 bases in between. Germline V gene sequence: CDR1 ENHRY, CDR2 SYGVKD.

The CDR3 loop is CASRTVWGNQPQHF. The CDR3 bases are TGTGCCAGCAGGACCGTATGGGGCAATCAGCCCCAGCATTTT. This rearrangement joins TRBV6-6 to TRBJ1-5, with D unresolved. Germline CDR1 MNHNY, CDR2 SVGAGI (reference sequence). The CDR3 covers 14 residues. The germline V and J ends were trimmed by 6 bases and 2 bases, with 11 bases remaining between them.

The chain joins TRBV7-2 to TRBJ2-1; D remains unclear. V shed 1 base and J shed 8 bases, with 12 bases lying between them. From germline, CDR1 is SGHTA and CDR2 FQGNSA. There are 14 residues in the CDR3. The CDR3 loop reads CASSLGYATDEQFF. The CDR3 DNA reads TGTGCCAGCAGCTTAGGGTATGCAACCGATGAGCAGTTCTTC.

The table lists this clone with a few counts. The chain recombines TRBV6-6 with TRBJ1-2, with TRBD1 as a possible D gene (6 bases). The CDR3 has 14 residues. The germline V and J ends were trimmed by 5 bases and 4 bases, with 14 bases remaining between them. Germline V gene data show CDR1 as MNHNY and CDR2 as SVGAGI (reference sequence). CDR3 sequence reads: CASSIQGGSYGYTF. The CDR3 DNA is TGTGCCAGCAGTATTCAAGGGGGAAGCTATGGCTACACCTTC.

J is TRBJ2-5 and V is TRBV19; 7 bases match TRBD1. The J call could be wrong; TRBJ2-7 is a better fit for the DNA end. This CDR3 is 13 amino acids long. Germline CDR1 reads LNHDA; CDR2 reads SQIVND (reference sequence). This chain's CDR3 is CASSRDSTYEQYF. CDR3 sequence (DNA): TGTGCCAGTAGCCGGGACAGTACCTACGAGCAGTACTTC.

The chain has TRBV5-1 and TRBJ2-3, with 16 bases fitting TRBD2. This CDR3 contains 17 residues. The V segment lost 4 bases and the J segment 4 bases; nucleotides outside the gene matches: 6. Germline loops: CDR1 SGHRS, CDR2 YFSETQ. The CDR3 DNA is TGCGCCAGCAGCCAGGGACTAGCGGGAGGGGCGGCAGATACGCAGTATTTT. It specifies CASSQGLAGGAADTQYF.

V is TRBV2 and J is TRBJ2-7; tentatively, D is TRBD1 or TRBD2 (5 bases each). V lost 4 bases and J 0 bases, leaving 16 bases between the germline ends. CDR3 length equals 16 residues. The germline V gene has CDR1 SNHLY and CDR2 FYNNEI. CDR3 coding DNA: TGTGCCAGCAGTGCCAGACAGTTGGAGGCCTCCTACGAGCAGTACTTC. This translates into CASSARQLEASYEQYF.

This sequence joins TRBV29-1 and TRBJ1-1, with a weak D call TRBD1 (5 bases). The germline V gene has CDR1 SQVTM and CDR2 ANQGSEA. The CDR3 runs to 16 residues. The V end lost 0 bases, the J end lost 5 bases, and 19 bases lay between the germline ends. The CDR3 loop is CSVEEATGTPGTEAFF. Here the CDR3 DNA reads TGCAGCGTTGAAGAAGCTACCGGGACCCCGGGAACTGAAGCTTTCTTT. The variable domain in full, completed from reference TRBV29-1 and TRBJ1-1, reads SAVISQKPSRDICQRGTSLTIQCQVDSQVTMMFWYRQQPGQSLTLIATANQGSEATYESGFVIDKFPISRPNLTFSTLTVSNMSPEDSSIYLCSVEEATGTPGTEAFFGQGTRLTVV.

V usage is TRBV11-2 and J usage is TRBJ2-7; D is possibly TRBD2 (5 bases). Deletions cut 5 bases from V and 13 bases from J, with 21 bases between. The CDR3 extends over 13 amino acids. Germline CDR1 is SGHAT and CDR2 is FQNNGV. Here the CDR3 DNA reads TGTGCCAGCAGCCCCCCCGGACTGGGAGAATTTTACTTC. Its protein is CASSPPGLGEFYF.